These 26 T cell receptor beta chains came from one sample sequenced in a study of blood T cell repertoires in COVID-19 (dated by TCRdb to 2020 to 2022). The library was made by the immunoSEQ multiplex PCR assay. What TCRdb holds here is the immuneACCESS table cut down to in-frame rearrangements. Part of the clones is not present; checked against another copy, under half of the missing clones reflect an unresolved V gene, and the others are unexplained. Within this sample are under 200,000 clones, with about 85% of them counted one time only. The top ten hold about 22% of the sample. The source material was peripheral blood. The receptors originated from a man aged 60 to 75 with active or convalescent COVID-19.

The chain is built from TRBV5-6 and TRBJ2-6, with a tentative D call TRBD1 (6 bases). Trimming removed 0 bases from V and 4 bases from J, with 14 bases in between. Germline V gives CDR1 SGHDT, CDR2 YYEEEE. There are 17 residues in the CDR3. The CDR3 here is CASSLDRVLAGANVLTF. DNA of the CDR3: TGTGCCAGCAGCTTGGACAGGGTTCTAGCCGGGGCCAACGTCCTGACTTTC.

V and J are TRBV2 and TRBJ2-2; 8 bases are a match to TRBD1. After removal of 4 bases from V and 6 bases from J, the junction contained 7 bases not matched to a gene. Germline-derived CDR1 and CDR2 are SNHLY and FYNNEI. This CDR3 comprises 15 residues. The chain's CDR3 is CASSATGQVAGELFF. The CDR3 bases are TGTGCCAGCAGTGCCACGGGACAGGTAGCCGGGGAGCTGTTTTTT. The variable domain in full, completed from reference TRBV2 and TRBJ2-2, reads EPEVTQTPSHQVTQMGQEVILRCVPISNHLYFYWYRQILGQKVEFLVSFYNNEISEKSEIFDDQFSVERPDGSNFTLKIRSTKLEDSAMYFCASSATGQVAGELFFGEGSRLTVL.

The chain carries TRBV24-1 and TRBJ2-7, with 8 nucleotides matching TRBD1. The CDR3 has 16 amino acids. J was trimmed by 2 bases and V by 7 bases; bases with no gene match: 12. Germline V gene lookup returns CDR1 KGHDR and CDR2 SFDVKD. Here the CDR3 reads CATSPGQGGGTYEQYF. The CDR3 nucleotides are TGTGCCACCAGCCCCGGACAGGGAGGAGGGACCTACGAGCAGTACTTC.

The genes are TRBV7-5 and TRBJ2-1; no check of the table's D call, TRBD2, against the DNA was made. TRBV7-5 is given as a pseudogene. The CDR3 sequence is 14 residues long. CDR3 sequence (DNA): TGTGTCAGAAGCTCAGGCGGGAGGTACAATGAGCAGTTCTTC. Protein sequence: CVRSSGGRYNEQFF.

The chain recombines TRBV5-1 with TRBJ1-3, with D possibly being TRBD1 (6 bases). The V and J ends lost 4 bases and 9 bases respectively, with 17 bases between them. Germline CDR1 and CDR2: SGHRS and YFSETQ. The length of the CDR3 is 14 residues. This CDR3 is CASSPGGPEGTIYF. The DNA of the CDR3 is TGCGCCAGCAGCCCGGGGGGGCCGGAGGGCACCATATATTTT.

This clone was recorded once. The J gene is TRBJ2-1, the V gene TRBV3-1 (or the pseudogene TRBV3-2); 11 bases match TRBD1. The ends lost 4 bases at V and 8 bases at J; junction bases unmatched: 4. The CDR3 extends over 14 amino acids. Germline V gene sequence: CDR1 LGHDT, CDR2 YNNKEL (reference sequence). For the CDR3, the DNA is TGTGCCAGCAGCCGGGACAGGGGGTGGGATGAGCAGTTCTTC. Translating gives CASSRDRGWDEQFF.

The rearrangement joins TRBV6-1 to TRBJ1-4; possible D gene TRBD1, 5 bases. Germline V gene lookup returns CDR1 MNHNS and CDR2 SASEGT. V was shortened by 2 bases and J by 8 bases, with 9 bases between the two germline ends. The CDR3 is 13 amino acids. CDR3: CASSETGVEKLFF. In nucleotides, the CDR3 is TGTGCCAGCAGTGAAACGGGGGTAGAAAAACTGTTTTTT.

CDR3 protein: CASSLAWGGNTEAFF. In nucleotides, the CDR3 is TGTGCCAGCAGCTTGGCCTGGGGGGGAAACACTGAAGCTTTCTTT. V is TRBV5-4 and J is TRBJ1-1; D possibly corresponds to TRBD1 (5 bases). The CDR3 is 15 amino acids. Germline V gives CDR1 SGHNT, CDR2 YYREEE (reference sequence). The V end was cut by 0 bases, the J end by 2 bases, with 11 bases between.

The rearrangement links TRBV13 to TRBJ2-7; the match to TRBD2 covers 7 bases. J was trimmed by 0 bases and V by 6 bases; bases with no gene match: 2. Germline loops: CDR1 PRHDT, CDR2 FYEKMQ (reference sequence). CDR3 size: 13 residues. The CDR3 is CASSRGDSYEQYF. The CDR3 DNA sequence: TGTGCCAGCAGTCGGGGGGACTCCTACGAGCAGTACTTC.

The V call is TRBV9, the J call TRBJ1-5, with TRBD1 identical over 11 bases. Germline lookup yields CDR1 SGDLS and CDR2 YYNGEE. The CDR3 length is 16 residues. Trimming at V came to 4 bases and at J to 7 bases, leaving 10 bases not matched to a gene. The CDR3 coding sequence is TGTGCCAGCAGCCCCACCGGACAGGGGGCTCTACAGCCCCAGCATTTT. Translation gives CASSPTGQGALQPQHF.

The rearrangement uses TRBV7-9 and TRBJ2-7, with a tentative D call TRBD2 (5 bases). V dropped 5 bases and J dropped 4 bases, with 12 bases sitting between them. The germline V gene encodes CDR1 SEHNR and CDR2 FQNEAQ (reference sequence). There are 13 residues in the CDR3. The CDR3 loop is CASSLTTKYEQYF. Here the CDR3 DNA reads TGTGCCAGCAGCCTGACTACTAAATACGAGCAGTACTTC.

This chain connects TRBV5-4 to TRBJ2-5; 7 bases map to TRBD1. Germline CDR1 and CDR2: SGHNT and YYREEE (reference sequence). This CDR3 has 16 residues. The V and J ends lost 4 bases and 4 bases, in that order; junction bases with no gene match: 13. The CDR3 nucleotides are TGTGCCAGCAGCCCGAACTCAGGGGGTCCGGGAGAGACCCAGTACTTC. Protein product: CASSPNSGGPGETQYF.

Concerning this clone itself: Other DNA sequences within the sample encode an identical CDR3. The rearrangement uses TRBV12-3 or TRBV12-4 and TRBJ2-3; D uncertain. V was pared by 3 bases and J by 6 bases, with 10 bases between. The CDR3 covers 13 residues. This CDR3 reads CASSFRSRDTQYF. For the CDR3, the DNA is TGTGCCAGCAGTTTTCGGTCCCGGGATACGCAGTATTTT.

The chain carries TRBV19 and TRBJ1-4; D not resolved. There are 15 residues in the CDR3. CDR1 is LNHDA and CDR2 is SQIVND in the germline V gene (reference sequence). V was clipped by 1 base and J by 0 bases, with 6 bases between them. The CDR3 region is CASSIGQATNEKLFF. The CDR3 region has the DNA TGTGCCAGTAGTATAGGGCAGGCAACTAATGAAAAACTGTTTTTT.

V usage is TRBV5-1 and J usage is TRBJ2-5; D is unclear. V lost 2 bases and J 3 bases, leaving 8 bases between the germline ends. This CDR3 comprises 13 residues. From germline, CDR1 is SGHRS and CDR2 YFSETQ. DNA of the CDR3: TGCGCCAGCAGCTTTCAGTCTGAAGAGACCCAGTACTTC. Protein product: CASSFQSEETQYF.

The CDR3 nucleotides are TGTGCCAGCAGCCCCTCTCCTACCCGCTACGAGCAGTACTTC. Translating gives CASSPSPTRYEQYF. The chain uses TRBV3-1 (or the pseudogene TRBV3-2) and TRBJ2-7, with D uncertain. Germline V CDR1 and CDR2: LGHDT, YNNKEL (reference sequence). V was trimmed by 4 bases and J by 3 bases, leaving 13 bases between them. CDR3 size: 14 residues.

The CDR3 DNA is TGCGCCAGCAGCTTGGAAGGCGGCGAGCGGGGGTACACCGGGGAGCTGTTTTTT. It yields the protein CASSLEGGERGYTGELFF. V gene TRBV5-1 combines with J gene TRBJ2-2, with TRBD2 identical over 8 bases. Germline V gene lookup returns CDR1 SGHRS and CDR2 YFSETQ. The V segment lost 0 bases and the J segment 3 bases; nucleotides outside the gene matches: 10. The CDR3 consists of 18 residues.

This chain uses TRBV5-5 with TRBJ2-7; 15 nucleotides align to TRBD2. Germline V gene data show CDR1 as SGHKS and CDR2 as YYEKEE (reference sequence). This CDR3 is built from 15 residues. V dropped 4 bases and J dropped 5; count of bases not matched to a gene: 4. The CDR3 is CASSRTSGGAHEQYF. The CDR3 bases are TGTGCCAGCAGCCGGACTAGCGGGGGGGCTCACGAGCAGTACTTC. The full variable domain, with the rest looked up from reference TRBV5-5 and TRBJ2-7, is DAGVTQSPTHLIKTRGQQVTLRCSPISGHKSVSWYQQVLGQGPQFIFQYYEKEERGRGNFPDRFSARQFPNYSSELNVNALLLGDSALYLCASSRTSGGAHEQYFGPGTRLTVT.

In regard to this clone: This sample also contains other DNA sequences that code for the same CDR3. The rearrangement uses TRBV4-1 and TRBJ1-3; weak D call: TRBD1 (5 bases). The CDR3 covers 15 residues. Trimming took off 1 base at V and 0 bases at J, with 7 bases between the two ends. Germline V gene data show CDR1 as MGHRA and CDR2 as YSYEKL. This chain's CDR3 is CASSQGQISGNTIYF. The CDR3 DNA follows: TGCGCCAGCAGCCAAGGACAGATCTCTGGAAACACCATATATTTT.

The V gene is TRBV5-1, the J gene TRBJ2-2, with D unclear. Germline V gene lookup returns CDR1 SGHRS and CDR2 YFSETQ. The CDR3 is made up of 15 amino acids. The V and J ends lost 4 bases and 4 bases respectively, with 14 bases between them. CDR3 sequence (DNA): TGCGCCAGCAGCCTAGGTATTGATGGCACCGGGGAGCTGTTTTTT. Amino acids: CASSLGIDGTGELFF. The entire variable domain, with the rest obtained from reference TRBV5-1 and TRBJ2-2, is as follows: KAGVTQTPRYLIKTRGQQVTLSCSPISGHRSVSWYQQTPGQGLQFLFEYFSETQRNKGNFPGRFSGRQFSNSRSEMNVSTLELGDSALYLCASSLGIDGTGELFFGEGSRLTVL.

The rearrangement uses TRBV2 and TRBJ2-5; D is ambiguous. V dropped 3 bases and J dropped 2 bases, with 4 bases sitting between them. The CDR3 length is 12 residues. Looked up from germline, CDR1 is SNHLY and CDR2 is FYNNEI. This CDR3 reads CASSDPQETQYF. The CDR3 DNA reads as TGTGCCAGCAGTGACCCGCAAGAGACCCAGTACTTC.

The rearrangement links TRBV4-1 to TRBJ2-1; 9 positions match TRBD1. The V gene end was trimmed by 6 bases and the J gene end by 10 bases; junction bases not matched to a gene: 13. The CDR3 has 15 residues. CDR1 and CDR2 from the germline V gene are MGHRA and YSYEKL. The DNA for the CDR3 is TGCGCCAGCAGACGTACGGGACAGGGTGGTCAGGAGCAGTTCTTC. Translation gives CASRRTGQGGQEQFF.

The chain recombines TRBV4-1 with TRBJ1-2; 7 nucleotides line up with TRBD1. Germline V gene sequence: CDR1 MGHRA, CDR2 YSYEKL. Losses at the gene ends were 3 bases for V and 3 bases for J; bases not matched to a gene: 4. The CDR3 is 14 residues long. CDR3: CASSHPGTDYGYTF. The DNA of the CDR3 is TGCGCCAGCAGCCACCCTGGGACAGACTATGGCTACACCTTC.

J is TRBJ2-7 and V is TRBV30, with D possibly matching TRBD1 (6 bases). Germline lookup yields CDR1 GTSNPN and CDR2 SVGIG (reference sequence). The ends were cut back, 3 bases at V and 4 bases at J, with 19 bases in the middle. CDR3 length: 15 amino acids. CDR3 region: CAWRTTTGRGYEQYF. The CDR3 DNA reads TGTGCCTGGAGGACGACTACAGGGAGAGGGTACGAGCAGTACTTC.

The V call is TRBV4-2, the J call TRBJ1-5; no clear D. V dropped 4 bases and J dropped 7 bases, with 11 bases sitting between them. The CDR3 covers 13 residues. Germline assignment: CDR1 LGHNA and CDR2 YNFKEQ. DNA for the CDR3: TGTGCCAGCAGCCCCGAGAGGGAGCAGCCCCAGCATTTT. This gives the protein CASSPEREQPQHF.

This clone was observed once. The rearrangement joins TRBV21-1 to TRBJ2-7; no check of the table's D call, TRBD2, against the DNA was made. TRBV21-1 is deemed a pseudogene. CDR3 length: 14 amino acids. The chain's CDR3 is CASSREAGRHEQYF. As DNA, the CDR3 is TGTGCCAGCAGCAGGGAGGCAGGGAGGCACGAGCAGTACTTC.